This T cell receptor beta chain was sequenced in a study of PD-1 blockade in mismatch repair-deficient tumors. Study-wide background: Patients had around 11 mismatch repair-deficient cancer types and were previously treated and progressing. Study outcomes and limitations: Tumor-resident clones, often absent from pretreatment blood, expanded after pembrolizumab and then contracted.

All patients were mismatch repair deficient, assessed by either PCR or immunohistochemistry. A few pembrolizumab responders had their TCRs sequenced. This clone has more than one count but fewer than ten. The antigen is not known. The protocol was immunoSEQ multiplex PCR, while the TCRdb copy is restricted to in-frame clones and leaves out a portion. This sample has about 79,000 clones, with approximately 80% found just once. The sample consisted of peripheral blood, taken 44 weeks after starting pembrolizumab. The source of this sequence is an adult with mismatch repair-deficient cancer.

The CDR3 loop reads CASTRDRGQPQHF. The CDR3 coding sequence is TGTGCCAGCACCCGGGACAGGGGACAGCCCCAGCATTTT. The chain has TRBV7-2 and TRBJ1-5; 10 positions agree with TRBD1. Germline V gene lookup returns CDR1 SGHTA and CDR2 FQGNSA. This CDR3 spans 13 amino acids. The V segment lost 7 bases and the J segment 7 bases; nucleotides outside the gene matches: 4.